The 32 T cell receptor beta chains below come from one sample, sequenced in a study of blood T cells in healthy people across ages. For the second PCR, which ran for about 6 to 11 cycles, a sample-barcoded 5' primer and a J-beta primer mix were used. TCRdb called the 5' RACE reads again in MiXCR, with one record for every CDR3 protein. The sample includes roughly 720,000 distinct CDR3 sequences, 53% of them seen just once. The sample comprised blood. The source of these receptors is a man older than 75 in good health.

CDR3 in DNA: TGTGCCAGCAGTCCGGCCGGCGGCAGGGGGAACACTGAAGCTTTCTTT. Its protein is CASSPAGGRGNTEAFF. The gene calls are TRBV28 and TRBJ1-1, with a tentative D call TRBD1 (6 bases). Germline V gene sequence: CDR1 MDHEN, CDR2 SYDVKM. Trimming removed 5 bases from V and 1 base from J, with 17 bases in between. The CDR3 extends over 16 amino acids. Full variable domain (remainder filled in from reference TRBV28 and TRBJ1-1): DVKVTQSSRYLVKRTGEKVFLECVQDMDHENMFWYRQDPGLGLRLIYFSYDVKMKEKGDIPEGYSVSREKKERFSLILESASTNQTSMYLCASSPAGGRGNTEAFFGQGTRLTVV.

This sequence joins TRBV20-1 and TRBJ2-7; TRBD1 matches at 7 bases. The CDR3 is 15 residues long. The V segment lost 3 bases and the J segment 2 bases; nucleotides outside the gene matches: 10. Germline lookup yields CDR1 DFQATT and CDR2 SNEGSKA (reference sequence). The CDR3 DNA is TGCAGTGCTAGGGACCCGACAGGGATAGCCTACGAGCAGTACTTC. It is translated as CSARDPTGIAYEQYF.

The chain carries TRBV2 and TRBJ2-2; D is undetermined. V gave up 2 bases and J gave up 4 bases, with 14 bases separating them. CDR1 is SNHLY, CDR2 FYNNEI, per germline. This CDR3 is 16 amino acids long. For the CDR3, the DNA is TGTGCCAGCAGTGAATTGGTGATTGAGTCCACCGGGGAGCTGTTTTTT. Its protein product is CASSELVIESTGELFF.

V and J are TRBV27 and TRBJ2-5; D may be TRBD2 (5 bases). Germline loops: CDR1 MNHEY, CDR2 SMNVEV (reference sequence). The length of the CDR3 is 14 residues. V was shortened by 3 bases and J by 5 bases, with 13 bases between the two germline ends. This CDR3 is CASSFSDSGETQYF. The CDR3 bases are TGTGCCAGCAGTTTTAGCGATTCCGGGGAGACCCAGTACTTC.

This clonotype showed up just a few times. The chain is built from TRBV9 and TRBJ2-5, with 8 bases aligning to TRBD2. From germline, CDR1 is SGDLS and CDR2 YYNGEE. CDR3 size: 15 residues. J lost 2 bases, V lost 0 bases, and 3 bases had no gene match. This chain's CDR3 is CASSVALAVQETQYF. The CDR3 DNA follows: TGTGCCAGCAGCGTAGCACTAGCGGTGCAAGAGACCCAGTACTTC.

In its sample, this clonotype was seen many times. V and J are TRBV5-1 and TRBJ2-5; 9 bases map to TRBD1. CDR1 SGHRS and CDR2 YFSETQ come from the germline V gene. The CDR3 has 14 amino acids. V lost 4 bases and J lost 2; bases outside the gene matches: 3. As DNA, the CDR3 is TGCGCCAGCAGCGCCGGGACAGGGCAAGAGACCCAGTACTTC. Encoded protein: CASSAGTGQETQYF. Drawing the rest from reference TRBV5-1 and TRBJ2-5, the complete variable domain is KAGVTQTPRYLIKTRGQQVTLSCSPISGHRSVSWYQQTPGQGLQFLFEYFSETQRNKGNFPGRFSGRQFSNSRSEMNVSTLELGDSALYLCASSAGTGQETQYFGPGTRLLVL.

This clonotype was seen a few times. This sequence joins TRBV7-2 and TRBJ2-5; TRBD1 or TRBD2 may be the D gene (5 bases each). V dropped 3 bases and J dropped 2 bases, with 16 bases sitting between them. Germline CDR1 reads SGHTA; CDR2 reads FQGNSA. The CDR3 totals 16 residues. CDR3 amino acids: CASSLYLGTFQETQYF. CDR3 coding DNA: TGTGCCAGCAGCTTGTACCTCGGGACCTTTCAAGAGACCCAGTACTTC. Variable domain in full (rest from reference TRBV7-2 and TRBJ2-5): GAGVSQSPSNKVTEKGKDVELRCDPISGHTALYWYRQSLGQGLEFLIYFQGNSAPDKSGLPSDRFSAERTGGSVSTLTIQRTQQEDSAVYLCASSLYLGTFQETQYFGPGTRLLVL.

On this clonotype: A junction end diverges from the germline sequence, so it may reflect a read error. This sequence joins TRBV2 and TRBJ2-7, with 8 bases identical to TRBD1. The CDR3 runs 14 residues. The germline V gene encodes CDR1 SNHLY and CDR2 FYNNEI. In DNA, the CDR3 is TGTGCCAGCAGAGAAGGGACAGGCTCCTACGAGCAGTACTTC. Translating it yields CASREGTGSYEQYF. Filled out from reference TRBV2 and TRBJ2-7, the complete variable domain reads EPEVTQTPSHQVTQMGQEVILRCVPISNHLYFYWYRQILGQKVEFLVSFYNNEISEKSEIFDDQFSVERPDGSNFTLKIRSTKLEDSAMYFCASREGTGSYEQYFGPGTRLTVT.

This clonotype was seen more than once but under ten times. The CDR3 DNA sequence: TGTGCCAGCAGCGTCCCCACGGGGAGCTCCTACAATGAGCAGTACTTC. This encodes CASSVPTGSSYNEQYF. J is TRBJ2-1 and V is TRBV9; maybe TRBD2 (5 bases). The J call may be incorrect, as the DNA end agrees better with TRBJ2-7. The CDR3 is 16 residues long. Germline V CDR1 and CDR2: SGDLS, YYNGEE.

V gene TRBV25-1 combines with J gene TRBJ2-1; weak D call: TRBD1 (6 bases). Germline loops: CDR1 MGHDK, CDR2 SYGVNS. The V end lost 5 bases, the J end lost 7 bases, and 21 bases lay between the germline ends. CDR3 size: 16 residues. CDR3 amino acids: CASSPQWDKGFNEQFF. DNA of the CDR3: TGTGCCAGCAGTCCTCAGTGGGACAAGGGATTTAATGAGCAGTTCTTC. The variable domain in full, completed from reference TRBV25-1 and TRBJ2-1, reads EADIYQTPRYLVIGTGKKITLECSQTMGHDKMYWYQQDPGMELHLIHYSYGVNSTEKGDLSSESTVSRIRTEHFPLTLESARPSHTSQYLCASSPQWDKGFNEQFFGPGTRLTVL.

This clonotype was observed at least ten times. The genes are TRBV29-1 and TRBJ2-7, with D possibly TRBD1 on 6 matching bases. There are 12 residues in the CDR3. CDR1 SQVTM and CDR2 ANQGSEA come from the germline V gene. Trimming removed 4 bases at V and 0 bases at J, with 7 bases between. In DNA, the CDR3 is TGCAGCGTTGGGACAGCCTCCTACGAGCAGTACTTC. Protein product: CSVGTASYEQYF.

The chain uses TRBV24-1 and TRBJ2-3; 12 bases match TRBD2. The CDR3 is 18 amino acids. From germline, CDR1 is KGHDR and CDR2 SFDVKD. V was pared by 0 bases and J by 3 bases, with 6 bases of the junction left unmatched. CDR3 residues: CATSDLSSGRARTDTQYF. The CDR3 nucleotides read TGTGCCACCAGTGATTTGTCTAGCGGGAGGGCCCGGACAGATACGCAGTATTTT.

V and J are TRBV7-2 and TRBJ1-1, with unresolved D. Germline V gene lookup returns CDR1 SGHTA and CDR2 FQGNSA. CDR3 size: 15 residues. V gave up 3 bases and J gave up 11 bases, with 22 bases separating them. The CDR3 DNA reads TGTGCCAGCAGCTTGAGGGCGGCCTCCTCCGGCGGGGCTTTCTTT. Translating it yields CASSLRAASSGGAFF.

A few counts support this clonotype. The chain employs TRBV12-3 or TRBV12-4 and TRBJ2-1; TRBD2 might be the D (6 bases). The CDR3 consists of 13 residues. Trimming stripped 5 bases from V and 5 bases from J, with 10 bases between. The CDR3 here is CASSPGTHNEQFF. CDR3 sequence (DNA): TGTGCCAGCAGTCCCGGGACTCACAATGAGCAGTTCTTC.

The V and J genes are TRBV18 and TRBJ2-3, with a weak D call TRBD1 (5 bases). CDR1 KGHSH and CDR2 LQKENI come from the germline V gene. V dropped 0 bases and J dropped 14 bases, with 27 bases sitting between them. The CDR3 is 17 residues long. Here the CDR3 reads CASSPPNGQGSHRYAYF. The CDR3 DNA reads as TGTGCCAGCTCACCACCTAACGGCCAGGGTTCGCACAGATACGCGTATTTT. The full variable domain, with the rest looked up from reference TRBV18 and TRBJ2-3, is NAGVMQNPRHLVRRRGQEARLRCSPMKGHSHVYWYRQLPEEGLKFMVYLQKENIIDESGMPKERFSAEFPKEGPSILRIQQVVRGDSAAYFCASSPPNGQGSHRYAYFGPGTRLTVL.

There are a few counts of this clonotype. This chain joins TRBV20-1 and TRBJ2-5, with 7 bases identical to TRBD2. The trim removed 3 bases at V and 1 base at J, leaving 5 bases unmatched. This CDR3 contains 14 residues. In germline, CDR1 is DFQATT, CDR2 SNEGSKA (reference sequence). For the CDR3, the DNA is TGCAGTGCTAGTCCGGGGAGGGTCCAAGAGACCCAGTACTTC. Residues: CSASPGRVQETQYF.

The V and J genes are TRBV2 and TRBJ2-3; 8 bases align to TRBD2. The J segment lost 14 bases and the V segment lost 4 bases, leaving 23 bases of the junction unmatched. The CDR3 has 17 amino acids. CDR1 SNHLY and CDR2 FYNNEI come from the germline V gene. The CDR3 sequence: CASSVWELAEQHRHAYF. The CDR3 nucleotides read TGTGCCAGCAGTGTTTGGGAACTAGCGGAGCAACACAGACACGCGTATTTT. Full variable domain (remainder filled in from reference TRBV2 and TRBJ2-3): EPEVTQTPSHQVTQMGQEVILRCVPISNHLYFYWYRQILGQKVEFLVSFYNNEISEKSEIFDDQFSVERPDGSNFTLKIRSTKLEDSAMYFCASSVWELAEQHRHAYFGPGTRLTVL.

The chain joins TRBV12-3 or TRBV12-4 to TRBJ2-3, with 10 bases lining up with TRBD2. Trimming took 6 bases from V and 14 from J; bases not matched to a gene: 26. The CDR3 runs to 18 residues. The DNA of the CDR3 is TGTGCCAGCAGCCAGTTTAGATTAGCGGGAGGAGGGCACAGATACGCGTATTTT. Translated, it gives CASSQFRLAGGGHRYAYF.

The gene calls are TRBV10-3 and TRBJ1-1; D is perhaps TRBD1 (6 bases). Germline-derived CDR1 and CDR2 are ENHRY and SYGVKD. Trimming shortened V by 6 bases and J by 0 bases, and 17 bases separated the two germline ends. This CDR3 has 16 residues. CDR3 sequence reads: CAIRETGPLMNTEAFF. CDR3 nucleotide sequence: TGTGCCATCAGAGAAACAGGGCCCCTCATGAACACTGAAGCTTTCTTT.

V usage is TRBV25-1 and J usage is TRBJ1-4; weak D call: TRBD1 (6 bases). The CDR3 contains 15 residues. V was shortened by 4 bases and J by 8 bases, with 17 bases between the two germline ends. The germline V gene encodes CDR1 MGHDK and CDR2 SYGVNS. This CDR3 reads CASSVSGQQEEKLFF. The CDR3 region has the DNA TGTGCCAGCAGTGTTAGCGGACAGCAGGAGGAAAAACTGTTTTTT.

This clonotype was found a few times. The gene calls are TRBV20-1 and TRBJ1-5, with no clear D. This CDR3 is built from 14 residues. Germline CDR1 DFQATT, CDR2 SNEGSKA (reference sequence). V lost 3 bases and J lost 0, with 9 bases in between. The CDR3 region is CSASRDNSNQPQHF. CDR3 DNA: TGCAGTGCTAGTCGCGACAATAGCAATCAGCCCCAGCATTTT.

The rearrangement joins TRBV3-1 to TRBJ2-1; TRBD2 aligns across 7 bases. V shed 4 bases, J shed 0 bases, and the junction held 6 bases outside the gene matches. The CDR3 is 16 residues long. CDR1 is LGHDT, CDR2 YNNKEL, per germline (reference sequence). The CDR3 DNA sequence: TGTGCCAGCAGCCCCCGGGGAGGGCGCTCCTACAATGAGCAGTTCTTC. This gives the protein CASSPRGGRSYNEQFF.

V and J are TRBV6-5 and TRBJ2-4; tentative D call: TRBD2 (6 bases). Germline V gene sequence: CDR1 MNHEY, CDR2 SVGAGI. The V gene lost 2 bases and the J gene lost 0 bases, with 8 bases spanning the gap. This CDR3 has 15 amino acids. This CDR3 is CASSYMGLAKNIQYF. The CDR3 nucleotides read TGTGCCAGCAGTTACATGGGACTAGCCAAAAACATTCAGTACTTC.

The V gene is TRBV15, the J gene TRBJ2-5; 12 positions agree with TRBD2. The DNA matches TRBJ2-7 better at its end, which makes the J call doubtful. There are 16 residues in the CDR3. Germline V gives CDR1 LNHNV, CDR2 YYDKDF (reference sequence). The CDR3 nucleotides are TGTGCCACCAGCATCAGGACTAGCGGGAAGGGGGACGAGCAGTACTTC. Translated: CATSIRTSGKGDEQYF.

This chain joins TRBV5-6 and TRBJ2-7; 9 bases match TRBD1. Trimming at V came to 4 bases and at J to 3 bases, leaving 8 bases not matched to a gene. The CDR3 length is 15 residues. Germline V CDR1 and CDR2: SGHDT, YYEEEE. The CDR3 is CASSVPGQGVYEQYF. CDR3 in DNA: TGTGCCAGCAGCGTGCCGGGACAGGGTGTCTACGAGCAGTACTTC.

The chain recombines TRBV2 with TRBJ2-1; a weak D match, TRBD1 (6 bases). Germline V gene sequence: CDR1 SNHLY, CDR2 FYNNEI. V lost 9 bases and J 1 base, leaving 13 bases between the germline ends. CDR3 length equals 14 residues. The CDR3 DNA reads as TGTGCCAGTGGAGGCAGGGGATCCTACAATGAGCAGTTCTTC. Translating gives CASGGRGSYNEQFF.

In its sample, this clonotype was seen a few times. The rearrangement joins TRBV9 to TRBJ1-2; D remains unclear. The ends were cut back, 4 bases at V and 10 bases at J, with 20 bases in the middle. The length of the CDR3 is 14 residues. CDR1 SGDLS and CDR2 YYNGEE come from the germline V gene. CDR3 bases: TGTGCCAGCAGCCCCCCGTGGAGTTTTTTCGACTACACCTTC. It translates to CASSPPWSFFDYTF.

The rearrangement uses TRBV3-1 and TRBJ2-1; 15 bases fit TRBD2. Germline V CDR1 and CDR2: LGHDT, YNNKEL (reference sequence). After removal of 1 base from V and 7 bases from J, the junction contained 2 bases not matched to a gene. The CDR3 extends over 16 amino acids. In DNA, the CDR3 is TGTGCCAGCAGCCAAGCGGGACTAGCGGGAGGAAATGAGCAGTTCTTC. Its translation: CASSQAGLAGGNEQFF.

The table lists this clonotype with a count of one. As DNA, the CDR3 is TGTGCCAGCAGTTACGTAGCGGGAGGGCACTCCTACGAGCAGTACTTC. Translation: CASSYVAGGHSYEQYF. The chain is built from TRBV6-2 or TRBV6-3 and TRBJ2-7; TRBD2 aligns across 11 bases. The V gene's germline CDR1 is MNHEY and CDR2 SVGEGT. J gave up 0 bases and V 2 bases, and 3 bases lay outside the gene matches. This CDR3 spans 16 amino acids.

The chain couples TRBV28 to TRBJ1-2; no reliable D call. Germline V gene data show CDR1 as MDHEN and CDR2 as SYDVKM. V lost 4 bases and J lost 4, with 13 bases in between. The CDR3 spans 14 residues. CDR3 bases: TGTGCCAGCAGTTCACCGGGTCCACGCTATGGCTACACCTTC. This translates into CASSSPGPRYGYTF.

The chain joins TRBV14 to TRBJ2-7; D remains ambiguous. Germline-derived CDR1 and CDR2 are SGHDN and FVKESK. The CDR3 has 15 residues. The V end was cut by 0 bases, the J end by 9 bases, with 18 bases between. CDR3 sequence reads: CASSQDAGVSFGQYF. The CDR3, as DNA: TGTGCCAGCAGCCAAGACGCTGGGGTTTCTTTCGGGCAGTACTTC. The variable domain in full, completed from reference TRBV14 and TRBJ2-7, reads EAGVTQFPSHSVIEKGQTVTLRCDPISGHDNLYWYRRVMGKEIKFLLHFVKESKQDESGMPNNRFLAERTGGTYSTLKVQPAELEDSGVYFCASSQDAGVSFGQYFGPGTRLTVT.

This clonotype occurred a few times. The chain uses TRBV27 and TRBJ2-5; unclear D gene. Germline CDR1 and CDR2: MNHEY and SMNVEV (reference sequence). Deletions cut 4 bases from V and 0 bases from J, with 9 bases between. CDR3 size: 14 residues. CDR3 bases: TGTGCCAGCAGTTATCTAAAGTACCAAGAGACCCAGTACTTC. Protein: CASSYLKYQETQYF.